The next 12 T cell receptor beta chains were all read from a single sample in a study of blood T cell repertoires in COVID-19. Libraries were prepared by immunoSEQ multiplex PCR; TCRdb keeps only in-frame clonotypes and omits some of them. The sample includes 270,000 or so clones, under 95% of them seen just once. The source material was PBMCs or T cells enriched from blood (not recorded which). The receptors originated from a middle-aged man who had been exposed to COVID-19.

The chain employs TRBV7-8 and TRBJ1-4; 8 bases are a match to TRBD1. The CDR3 is made up of 15 amino acids. Trimming at V came to 5 bases and at J to 4 bases, leaving 6 bases not matched to a gene. Germline V gene lookup returns CDR1 SGHVS and CDR2 FQNEAQ. The CDR3 nucleotides are TGTGCCAGCAGCACGGGACAGGCCTATAATGAAAAACTGTTTTTT. Translation gives CASSTGQAYNEKLFF.

The chain is built from TRBV7-9 and TRBJ1-2; tentative D call: TRBD1 (5 bases). Trimming took 0 bases from V and 1 from J, leaving 9 bases between them. The germline CDR1 and CDR2 sequences are SEHNR and FQNEAQ (reference sequence). The CDR3 is 15 residues long. CDR3 sequence reads: CASSLAPGLNYGYTF. In nucleotides, the CDR3 is TGTGCCAGCAGCTTAGCGCCAGGGCTTAACTATGGCTACACCTTC.

This chain connects TRBV12-3 or TRBV12-4 to TRBJ2-7, with a weak D call TRBD1 (5 bases). V shed 5 bases and J shed 2 bases, with 7 bases lying between them. This CDR3 comprises 12 residues. The CDR3 DNA reads TGTGCCAGCAGTGAGACAGCCTACGAGCAGTACTTC. Its protein is CASSETAYEQYF.

V gene TRBV7-9 combines with J gene TRBJ2-1, with 9 bases aligning to TRBD2. Germline trimming cut 5 bases from V and 0 bases from J; bases unmatched to any gene: 5. CDR3 length equals 16 residues. Germline V gene sequence: CDR1 SEHNR, CDR2 FQNEAQ (reference sequence). CDR3 amino acids: CASSQTSGSSYNEQFF. CDR3 in DNA: TGTGCCAGCAGCCAGACTAGCGGTAGCTCCTACAATGAGCAGTTCTTC. The full variable domain, in which reference TRBV7-9 and TRBJ2-1 provide the parts outside the CDR3, is DTGVSQNPRHKITKRGQNVTFRCDPISEHNRLYWYRQTLGQGPEFLTYFQNEAQLEKSRLLSDRFSAERPKGSFSTLEIQRTEQGDSAMYLCASSQTSGSSYNEQFFGPGTRLTVL.

This chain connects TRBV19 to TRBJ2-7, with D unclear. The germline V gene encodes CDR1 LNHDA and CDR2 SQIVND (reference sequence). The CDR3 is made up of 14 amino acids. The V end was cut by 0 bases, the J end by 6 bases, with 12 bases between. Here the CDR3 reads CASSIDRIRSEQYF. CDR3 nucleotides: TGTGCCAGTAGTATAGATCGCATCCGGAGCGAGCAGTACTTC.

The chain links TRBV13 to TRBJ1-3, with no clear D. This CDR3 has 18 amino acids. CDR1 is PRHDT and CDR2 is FYEKMQ in the germline V gene (reference sequence). Between the trimmed V and J ends, which lost 0 bases and 4 bases, there was a span of 19 bases. The CDR3: CASSLGSPGRASGNTIYF. CDR3 DNA: TGTGCCAGCAGCTTAGGATCCCCGGGAAGGGCCTCAGGAAACACCATATATTTT.

This chain links TRBV28 with TRBJ1-6; D remains ambiguous. The CDR3 covers 15 residues. CDR1 MDHEN and CDR2 SYDVKM come from the germline V gene. V was clipped by 5 bases and J by 0 bases, with 8 bases between them. The CDR3 region has the DNA TGTGCCAGCAGTACCGCGAGCTCCTATAATTCACCCCTCCACTTT. It encodes CASSTASSYNSPLHF.

The genes are TRBV29-1 and TRBJ2-1; D is perhaps TRBD1 (5 bases). The CDR3 totals 13 residues. Germline CDR1 and CDR2: SQVTM and ANQGSEA. Between the trimmed V and J ends, which lost 7 bases and 2 bases, there was a span of 12 bases. Written as DNA, the CDR3 is TGCAGCGGTGTGACAGCCACCTACAATGAGCAGTTCTTC. It translates to CSGVTATYNEQFF.

The chain recombines TRBV7-2 with TRBJ2-5; the match to TRBD2 covers 7 bases. Trimming cost V 0 bases and J 5 bases; bases outside gene matches: 6. This CDR3 has 15 residues. Germline values: CDR1 SGHTA, CDR2 FQGNSA. The CDR3 loop is CASSLAGGRRETQYF. DNA of the CDR3: TGTGCCAGCAGCTTAGCGGGAGGGCGGCGGGAGACCCAGTACTTC.

The rearrangement joins TRBV18 to TRBJ2-7; TRBD1 matches at 8 bases. The CDR3 has 18 residues. V lost 3 bases to trimming and J lost 6 bases; unmatched junction nucleotides: 19. The germline CDR1 and CDR2 sequences are KGHSH and LQKENI. CDR3 amino acids: CASSPLFGSQGASVEQYF. The CDR3 DNA reads as TGTGCCAGCTCACCCCTCTTTGGGAGTCAGGGGGCTTCGGTCGAGCAGTACTTC.

This chain uses TRBV28 with TRBJ1-2, with D unclear. Germline V gene lookup returns CDR1 MDHEN and CDR2 SYDVKM. The ends were cut back, 5 bases at V and 4 bases at J, with 14 bases in the middle. The CDR3 contains 14 residues. Written as DNA, the CDR3 is TGTGCCAGCAGTCTTTGGGCCGTAACCTATGGCTACACCTTC. It codes for CASSLWAVTYGYTF.

The chain links TRBV25-1 to TRBJ2-1; D might be TRBD2 (5 bases). The germline gives CDR1 MGHDK, CDR2 SYGVNS. CDR3 size: 14 residues. The V and J ends lost 5 bases and 0 bases respectively, with 8 bases between them. The DNA of the CDR3 is TGTGCCAGCAGTAAGGCGGGCTCCTACAATGAGCAGTTCTTC. Protein product: CASSKAGSYNEQFF.